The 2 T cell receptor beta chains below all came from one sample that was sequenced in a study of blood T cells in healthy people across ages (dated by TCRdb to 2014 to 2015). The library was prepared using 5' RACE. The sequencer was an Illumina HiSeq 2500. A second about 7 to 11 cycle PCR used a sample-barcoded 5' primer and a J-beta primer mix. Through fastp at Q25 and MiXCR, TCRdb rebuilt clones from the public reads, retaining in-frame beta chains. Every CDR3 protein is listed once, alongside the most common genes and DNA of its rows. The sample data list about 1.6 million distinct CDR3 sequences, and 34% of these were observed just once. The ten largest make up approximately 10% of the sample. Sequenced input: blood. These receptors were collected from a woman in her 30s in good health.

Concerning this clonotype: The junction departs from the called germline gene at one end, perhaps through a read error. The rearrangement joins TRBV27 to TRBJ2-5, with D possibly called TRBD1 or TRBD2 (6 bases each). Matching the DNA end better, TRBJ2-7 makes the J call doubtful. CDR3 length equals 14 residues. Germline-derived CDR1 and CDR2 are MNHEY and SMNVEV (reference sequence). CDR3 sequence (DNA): TGTGCCGGCAGTTTAAAGGGGGAGGTCTACGAGCAGTACTTC. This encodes CAGSLKGEVYEQYF.

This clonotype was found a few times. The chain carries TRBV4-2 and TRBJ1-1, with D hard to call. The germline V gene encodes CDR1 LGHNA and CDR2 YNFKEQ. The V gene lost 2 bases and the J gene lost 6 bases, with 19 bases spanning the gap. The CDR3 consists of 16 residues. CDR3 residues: CASSQTSGTRIAEAFF. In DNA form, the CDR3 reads TGTGCCAGCAGCCAAACCTCAGGAACGCGGATCGCTGAAGCTTTCTTT.